This T cell receptor (beta chain) appears in the sequencing data of a study of radiotherapy plus CTLA-4 blockade in lung cancer. Points from the study as a whole: Early clonal dynamics of blood T cells, together with interferon-beta, were reported as the best response predictor.

Trimming removed 4 bases from V and 4 bases from J; junction bases left unmatched: 7. CDR3 length equals 15 residues. Germline CDR1 is SGDLS and CDR2 is YYNGEE. Profiling relied on immunoSEQ multiplex PCR, and the TCRdb table lists in-frame clones only, not all of them. Of roughly 68,000 clones listed, roughly three quarters are singletons. The sample holds a few counts of this clone. Antigen specificity is unknown. The sample was peripheral blood, taken from a patient treated with radiotherapy plus ipilimumab. The receptor was isolated from a human donor with non-small cell lung cancer who had a complete response to radiotherapy plus ipilimumab. The chain is built from TRBV9 and TRBJ1-4; TRBD1 matches 7 bases. CDR3 protein: CASSIGQAFNEKLFF. As DNA, the CDR3 is TGTGCCAGCAGCATCGGACAGGCCTTTAATGAAAAACTGTTTTTT.